This is a list of T cell receptor beta chains from one sample in a study of response to subunit inactivated influenza vaccine. TCRdb redid the calling of the RT-PCR reads with MiXCR, one entry per CDR3 protein. The sample consists of 150,000 or so distinct CDR3 sequences, about a tenth of them appearing once. The sequencing used non-naive T cells sorted from PBMCs, collected 40 to 50 days after vaccination. The receptors come from a man aged 45 to 65 who received an inactivated influenza vaccine. Each CDR3 is given with its conserved first and last residue. A D gene is named only where the DNA matches it firmly. The size of a clone is reported for some rows only, either as once, few or many, or as a class for expanded clones.

clone_size	j_call	d_call	v_call	cdr3_aa	cdr3_nt
few	TRBJ2-5	-	TRBV7-2	CASSFVRDYQETQYF	TGTGCCAGCAGCTTCGTAAGGGATTACCAAGAGACCCAGTACTTC
-	TRBJ2-5	-	TRBV5-5	CASSFNQGTPSYQETQYF	TGTGCCAGCAGCTTTAACCAGGGAACTCCGTCCTACCAAGAGACCCAGTACTTC
few	TRBJ1-5	-	TRBV20-1	CSASKGPINQPQHF	TGCAGTGCTAGTAAGGGGCCTATCAATCAGCCCCAGCATTTT
many	TRBJ1-1	-	TRBV7-9	CASSPSGGIGLTEAFF	TGTGCCAGCAGCCCCTCGGGGGGGATTGGGCTCACTGAAGCTTTCTTT
-	TRBJ1-2	TRBD1	TRBV3-1	CASSSRPGQGKDGYTF	TGTGCCAGCAGTTCGAGACCGGGACAGGGGAAAGATGGCTACACCTTC
few	TRBJ2-7	-	TRBV4-2	CASSQGLPYEQYF	TGTGCCAGCAGCCAAGGACTCCCATACGAGCAGTACTTC
-	TRBJ1-1	-	TRBV7-9	CASSLIEGRGTEAFF	TGTGCCAGCAGCTTAATTGAGGGTCGGGGCACTGAAGCTTTCTTT
-	TRBJ1-1	-	TRBV9	CASSVSSGRSIMNTEAFF	TGTGCCAGCAGCGTGAGTTCGGGACGGAGTATTATGAACACTGAAGCTTTCTTT
-	TRBJ2-1	-	TRBV18	CASSPPPPRGTYNEQFF	TGTGCCAGCTCACCACCTCCCCCCCGGGGCACCTACAATGAGCAGTTCTTC
many	TRBJ1-6	TRBD1	TRBV7-9	CASSRWTGPPYNSPLHF	TGTGCCAGCAGCCGATGGACAGGACCACCTTATAACTCACCCCTCCACTTT
few	TRBJ1-1	TRBD1	TRBV15	CATSRPGQLNTEAFF	TGTGCCACCAGCAGACCGGGACAGCTCAACACTGAAGCTTTCTTT
-	TRBJ2-5	-	TRBV12-3/TRBV12-4	CASSSPYERETQYF	TGTGCCAGCAGTTCCCCATATGAGCGAGAGACCCAGTACTTC
-	TRBJ2-3	-	TRBV18	CASSPSPDTQYF	TGTGCCAGCTCACCAAGTCCAGATACGCAGTATTTT
many	TRBJ2-3	TRBD2	TRBV27	CASSHPGREAYF	TGTGCCAGTTCGCATCCGGGACGGGAGGCGTATTTT
few	TRBJ2-7	-	TRBV9	CASSPLSDIVSYEQYF	TGTGCCAGCAGCCCCCTTTCCGACATAGTCTCCTACGAGCAGTACTTC
-	TRBJ2-5	-	TRBV20-1	CSASIRKTVQETQYF	TGCAGTGCTTCCATCAGGAAGACAGTGCAAGAGACCCAGTACTTC
few	TRBJ2-7	TRBD1	TRBV7-9	CASSLGTGPYEQYF	TGTGCCAGCAGCCTTGGGACAGGGCCCTACGAGCAGTACTTC
-	TRBJ1-4	-	TRBV28	CASSTRAGFEKLFF	TGTGCCAGCAGTACCCGCGCAGGTTTTGAAAAACTGTTTTTT
-	TRBJ1-1	-	TRBV6-1	CASGHREEVAEAFF	TGTGCCAGCGGACACCGGGAGGAAGTGGCTGAAGCTTTCTTT
few	TRBJ1-4	TRBD1	TRBV7-9	CASSLQGRDEKLFF	TGTGCCAGCAGTCTACAGGGGCGGGATGAAAAACTGTTTTTT
-	TRBJ1-2	-	TRBV28	CASSLKGNYGYTF	TGTGCCAGCAGTTTAAAGGGGAACTATGGCTACACCTTC
few	TRBJ1-2	TRBD1	TRBV29-1	CSVEGPAGGRAGYTF	TGCAGCGTTGAAGGCCCGGCAGGGGGTCGGGCTGGCTACACCTTC